These 28 T cell receptor beta chains were sequenced from one sample in a study of blood T cell repertoires in COVID-19. The assay was immunoSEQ multiplex PCR, and TCRdb's table has in-frame clones only and misses some. The repertoire has around 200,000 clones, roughly nine tenths of them found once; the top ten carry 2.2%. Sequencing input: peripheral blood. Receptor source: a woman in her 50s with acute or convalescent COVID-19.

J is TRBJ2-1 and V is TRBV27; 7 nucleotides line up with TRBD2. The germline CDR1 and CDR2 sequences are MNHEY and SMNVEV (reference sequence). V shed 2 bases, J shed 0 bases, and the junction held 4 bases outside the gene matches. There are 16 residues in the CDR3. The CDR3 loop is CASSLGRGLSYNEQFF. The CDR3 DNA is TGTGCCAGCAGTTTAGGGAGGGGCCTCTCCTACAATGAGCAGTTCTTC.

The J gene is TRBJ2-3, the V gene TRBV10-3; 10 nucleotides match TRBD2. This CDR3 has 15 residues. Germline CDR1 is ENHRY and CDR2 is SYGVKD. CDR3 DNA: TGTGCGTGTCGAGCGGGGGGGCCTGGCACAGATACGCAGTATTTT. Translation gives CACRAGGPGTDTQYF.

The gene calls are TRBV29-1 and TRBJ2-5; 12 nucleotides agree with TRBD1. The CDR3 has 21 amino acids. The V segment lost 0 bases and the J segment 1 base; nucleotides outside the gene matches: 18. Looked up from germline, CDR1 is SQVTM and CDR2 is ANQGSEA. CDR3 in amino acids: CSVEELGTGGTPTLPQETQYF. In DNA, the CDR3 is TGCAGCGTTGAAGAGTTAGGGACAGGGGGCACCCCCACCCTACCCCAAGAGACCCAGTACTTC.

J is TRBJ2-3 and V is TRBV4-1; 7 positions agree with TRBD2. Germline values: CDR1 MGHRA, CDR2 YSYEKL. J was trimmed by 3 bases and V by 0 bases; bases with no gene match: 12. The CDR3 contains 18 residues. The CDR3 loop is CASSQDWGRGRSTDTQYF. The DNA for the CDR3 is TGCGCCAGCAGCCAAGATTGGGGGAGGGGTAGGTCGACAGATACGCAGTATTTT.

The table lists this clone with a few counts. V usage is TRBV7-9 and J usage is TRBJ2-7, with a tentative D call TRBD2 (5 bases). Trimming shortened V by 3 bases and J by 0 bases, and 9 bases separated the two germline ends. CDR1 is SEHNR and CDR2 is FQNEAQ in the germline V gene (reference sequence). This CDR3 region has 14 residues. CDR3 sequence reads: CASSLDSRSYEQYF. The CDR3 DNA is TGTGCCAGCAGCTTGGACTCGCGCTCCTACGAGCAGTACTTC.

This chain uses TRBV11-3 with TRBJ2-3; D possibly corresponds to TRBD1 (6 bases). Germline CDR1 and CDR2: SGHNT and YENEEA. V lost 1 base and J lost 6, with 17 bases in between. The CDR3 sequence is 16 residues long. The CDR3 loop is CASSLAIGDTPDTQYF. The CDR3 nucleotides read TGTGCCAGCAGCTTAGCTATAGGGGACACCCCGGATACGCAGTATTTT. The full variable domain, in which reference TRBV11-3 and TRBJ2-3 provide the parts outside the CDR3, is EAGVVQSPRYKIIEKKQPVAFWCNPISGHNTLYWYLQNLGQGPELLIRYENEEAVDDSQLPKDRFSAERLKGVDSTLKIQPAELGDSAVYLCASSLAIGDTPDTQYFGPGTRLTVL.

This clone was observed a single time. This chain connects TRBV27 to TRBJ2-5; tentatively, D is TRBD1 (5 bases). The CDR3 runs to 14 residues. Germline V CDR1 and CDR2: MNHEY, SMNVEV (reference sequence). Trimming removed 6 bases from V and 5 bases from J, with 16 bases in between. This chain's CDR3 is CASRDTSRWETQYF. CDR3 bases: TGTGCCAGCAGGGACACCTCACGGTGGGAGACCCAGTACTTC.

The chain uses TRBV4-3 and TRBJ1-5; D might be TRBD1 (5 bases). There are 13 residues in the CDR3. Deletions cut 0 bases from V and 11 bases from J, with 11 bases between. Germline assignment: CDR1 LGHNA and CDR2 YSLEER. For the CDR3, the DNA is TGCGCCAGCAGCCAAGAAAGACCGGGGGCCCAGCATTTT. It is translated as CASSQERPGAQHF.

V gene TRBV19 combines with J gene TRBJ2-2, with 8 bases aligning to TRBD1. This CDR3 spans 13 amino acids. Germline V gene sequence: CDR1 LNHDA, CDR2 SQIVND (reference sequence). The V segment lost 4 bases and the J segment 8 bases; nucleotides outside the gene matches: 3. The CDR3 spells CASSTRGRGELFF. The CDR3 bases are TGTGCCAGTAGTACCAGGGGGCGAGGGGAGCTGTTTTTT.

The rearrangement links TRBV7-7 to TRBJ1-3; D uncertain. The V gene lost 5 bases and the J gene lost 0 bases, with 11 bases spanning the gap. The V gene's germline CDR1 is SSHAT and CDR2 FNYEAQ (reference sequence). CDR3 length equals 15 residues. CDR3 region: CASSRGYGSGNTIYF. The DNA of the CDR3 is TGTGCCAGCAGCCGGGGTTATGGCTCTGGAAACACCATATATTTT.

This chain uses TRBV27 with TRBJ1-6, with unresolved D. The CDR3 contains 14 residues. Trimming pared 5 bases from V and 8 bases from J, leaving 13 bases between. Per germline, CDR1 MNHEY and CDR2 SMNVEV (reference sequence). CDR3 sequence (DNA): TGTGCCAGCAGTCTCAAGCCCCTATATTCACCCCTCCACTTT. It specifies CASSLKPLYSPLHF.

The rearrangement links TRBV3-1 (or the pseudogene TRBV3-2) to TRBJ1-6; D possibly corresponds to TRBD1 (6 bases). The germline V and J ends were trimmed by 2 bases and 5 bases, with 13 bases remaining between them. Germline V lookup: CDR1 LGHDT, CDR2 YNNKEL (reference sequence). This CDR3 spans 16 amino acids. The CDR3 loop reads CASSQSQGHNNSPLHF. Here the CDR3 DNA reads TGTGCCAGCAGCCAAAGCCAGGGACATAATAATTCACCCCTCCACTTT.

This rearrangement joins TRBV19 to TRBJ2-3, with 8 bases fitting TRBD2. The length of the CDR3 is 16 residues. CDR1 is LNHDA, CDR2 SQIVND, per germline (reference sequence). The ends lost 4 bases at V and 4 bases at J; junction bases unmatched: 10. The CDR3 DNA sequence: TGTGCCAGTAGTAGAAGCGGGAGATGGGAAGCAGATACGCAGTATTTT. Its protein product is CASSRSGRWEADTQYF.

The chain links TRBV27 to TRBJ2-7; the match to TRBD2 covers 13 bases. V lost 6 bases, J lost 5 bases, and 10 bases stayed unmatched. This CDR3 is 16 amino acids long. In germline, CDR1 is MNHEY, CDR2 SMNVEV (reference sequence). This CDR3 reads CASSYYRTSGSHEQYF. In DNA form, the CDR3 reads TGTGCCAGCAGCTACTATAGGACTAGCGGGAGCCACGAGCAGTACTTC.

The V and J genes are TRBV9 and TRBJ2-1, with 10 nucleotides matching TRBD2. J lost 12 bases, V lost 0 bases, and 9 bases had no gene match. This CDR3 comprises 15 residues. CDR1 SGDLS and CDR2 YYNGEE come from the germline V gene. Here the CDR3 DNA reads TGTGCCAGCAGCGTAGGAGGACTAGCGGTTTCTGGGCAGTTCTTC. Amino acids: CASSVGGLAVSGQFF.

This sequence joins TRBV7-9 and TRBJ2-1; 8 bases are a match to TRBD2. The ends lost 6 bases at V and 7 bases at J; junction bases unmatched: 8. This CDR3 region has 14 residues. The V gene's germline CDR1 is SEHNR and CDR2 FQNEAQ (reference sequence). The CDR3 here is CASRGLGQRNEQFF. The CDR3 bases are TGTGCCAGCAGGGGACTAGGACAACGGAATGAGCAGTTCTTC.

The J gene is TRBJ2-3, the V gene TRBV28; TRBD1 aligns across 8 bases. The J segment lost 5 bases and the V segment lost 1 base, leaving 5 bases of the junction unmatched. The CDR3 runs to 15 residues. CDR1 is MDHEN and CDR2 is SYDVKM in the germline V gene. CDR3 region: CASSLYQGALDTQYF. The CDR3 coding sequence is TGTGCCAGCAGTTTATATCAGGGGGCGTTAGATACGCAGTATTTT.

The rearrangement links TRBV7-9 to TRBJ1-2; 8 bases are shared with TRBD1. The CDR3 loop spans 14 amino acids. Germline CDR1 is SEHNR and CDR2 is FQNEAQ (reference sequence). The J segment lost 4 bases and the V segment lost 5 bases, leaving 6 bases of the junction unmatched. The CDR3 is CASSQGTGAYGYTF. CDR3 nucleotides: TGTGCCAGCAGCCAGGGGACAGGAGCCTATGGCTACACCTTC.

This chain joins TRBV6-5 and TRBJ2-3; 7 positions agree with TRBD1. The CDR3 spans 14 residues. Unmatched junction bases numbered 9, after V lost 6 bases and J lost 6 bases. The V gene's germline CDR1 is MNHEY and CDR2 SVGAGI. The CDR3 DNA follows: TGTGCCAGCAGACGGGACAGCCTGCGGGATACGCAGTATTTT. Its translation: CASRRDSLRDTQYF.

The chain links TRBV27 to TRBJ2-1; the match to TRBD2 covers 10 bases. Germline V CDR1 and CDR2: MNHEY, SMNVEV (reference sequence). Losses at the gene ends were 2 bases for V and 1 base for J; bases not matched to a gene: 14. The CDR3 contains 20 residues. The CDR3 coding sequence is TGTGCCAGCAGTTTAACTTTTGGGCTAGCGGGAGCGAGGTCCTACAATGAGCAGTTCTTC. It encodes CASSLTFGLAGARSYNEQFF.

The chain links TRBV5-4 to TRBJ1-1, with 7 positions matching TRBD1. The CDR3 contains 15 residues. V lost 4 bases to trimming and J lost 4 bases; unmatched junction nucleotides: 10. Germline V gene lookup returns CDR1 SGHNT and CDR2 YYREEE (reference sequence). In DNA form, the CDR3 reads TGTGCCAGCAGCCTCGACAGGGATCAGCGCACTGAAGCTTTCTTT. It translates to CASSLDRDQRTEAFF.

As to this clone: The sample holds other DNA sequences that translate to the same CDR3. The J gene is TRBJ2-7, the V gene TRBV7-9; 7 bases are shared with TRBD1. J lost 4 bases, V lost 5 bases, and 2 bases had no gene match. The CDR3 length is 12 residues. Germline V lookup: CDR1 SEHNR, CDR2 FQNEAQ (reference sequence). CDR3 loop: CASSRQGYEQYF. The DNA for the CDR3 is TGTGCCAGCAGCCGACAGGGTTACGAGCAGTACTTC.

The J gene is TRBJ2-1, the V gene TRBV7-6; TRBD2 aligns across 11 bases. V lost 6 bases, J lost 6 bases, and 10 bases stayed unmatched. This CDR3 contains 16 residues. Germline V gene sequence: CDR1 SGHVS, CDR2 FNYEAQ. This chain's CDR3 is CASSRRLAGPTNEQFF. CDR3 DNA sequence: TGTGCCAGCAGTCGAAGACTAGCGGGACCCACCAATGAGCAGTTCTTC.

The J gene is TRBJ2-2, the V gene TRBV7-2; the match to TRBD2 covers 11 bases. The CDR3 has 16 amino acids. Germline CDR1 reads SGHTA; CDR2 reads FQGNSA. The V segment lost 1 base and the J segment 5 bases; nucleotides outside the gene matches: 3. CDR3 nucleotides: TGTGCCAGCAGCTTAGTCCTAGCGGGAGGAACCGGGGAGCTGTTTTTT. It codes for CASSLVLAGGTGELFF.

The J gene is TRBJ1-4, the V gene TRBV7-9; TRBD1 aligns across 7 bases. CDR1 is SEHNR and CDR2 is FQNEAQ in the germline V gene (reference sequence). The CDR3 covers 15 residues. The ends lost 6 bases at V and 0 bases at J; junction bases unmatched: 4. The CDR3 loop is CASRVTGATNEKLFF. The CDR3 DNA is TGTGCCAGCAGGGTTACAGGGGCAACTAATGAAAAACTGTTTTTT.

This clone was recorded only once. The J gene is TRBJ2-7, the V gene TRBV18; TRBD2 agrees at 11 bases. The CDR3 consists of 14 residues. V lost 3 bases to trimming and J lost 6 bases; unmatched junction nucleotides: 4. From germline, CDR1 is KGHSH and CDR2 LQKENI. CDR3 sequence: CASSPGLAGGEQYF. The DNA for the CDR3 is TGTGCCAGCTCACCCGGGCTAGCGGGGGGCGAGCAGTACTTC.

V gene TRBV7-2 combines with J gene TRBJ1-2, with D perhaps TRBD1 (5 bases). V was clipped by 1 base and J by 4 bases, with 10 bases between them. The germline CDR1 and CDR2 sequences are SGHTA and FQGNSA. The CDR3 is 14 amino acids. The CDR3 coding sequence is TGTGCCAGCAGCTTAGGGAGGGGCCTCTATGGCTACACCTTC. Translating gives CASSLGRGLYGYTF.

V and J are TRBV4-3 and TRBJ2-5; no clear D gene. The V end lost 0 bases, the J end lost 2 bases, and 10 bases lay between the germline ends. The CDR3 sequence is 15 residues long. Germline V gene data show CDR1 as LGHNA and CDR2 as YSLEER. The CDR3 here is CASSQEAAVQETQYF. The CDR3 DNA reads as TGCGCCAGCAGCCAAGAGGCGGCGGTTCAAGAGACCCAGTACTTC.